This T cell receptor beta chain was retrieved from a study of blood T cell repertoires in COVID-19. For the study at large: Samples came from the United States, Italy and Spain, spanning acute and convalescent COVID-19. PBMCs, B-cell-depleted T cells, or T cells provided the cDNA or gDNA that made up the material.

How the authors handled the data: Using reference gene primer amplification, nucleated cell counts were estimated. Generated by immunoSEQ multiplex PCR, the TCRdb table keeps only in-frame clones and is missing some. V, J and clone size are taken as reported in that table, and D and trimming were inferred from the DNA itself. The table lists 160,000 or so clones, about 82% of them singletons. This CDR3 contains 15 residues. Trimming pared 5 bases from V and 2 bases from J, leaving 15 bases between. The V gene's germline CDR1 is SEHNR and CDR2 FQNEAQ (reference sequence). Sequenced material: peripheral blood. The rearrangement uses TRBV7-9 and TRBJ1-2; no firm D call. The clonotype was recovered from a man aged 70-80 years with active or convalescent COVID-19. CDR3 in amino acids: CASSPGEVLNYGYTF. The CDR3 region has the DNA TGTGCCAGCAGCCCCGGAGAGGTCCTCAACTATGGCTACACCTTC.